This T cell receptor (beta chain) was observed in a study of blood T cell repertoires in COVID-19. This clone was picked up one time. The V and J ends lost 0 bases and 5 bases respectively, with 13 bases between them. The CDR3 covers 16 residues. Per the germline V gene, CDR1 is SGHVS and CDR2 is FQNEAQ. Clones were read by immunoSEQ multiplex PCR, and TCRdb kept only the in-frame ones, dropping some. The table lists around 450,000 clones, around 90% of them singletons. The clonotype was recovered from a woman aged 18-29 years who had recovered from COVID-19. The gene calls are TRBV7-8 and TRBJ1-4; maybe TRBD1 (5 bases). Sequencing input: PBMCs or T cells enriched from blood (not recorded which). CDR3 amino acids: CASSLAVGQQNEKLFF. CDR3 in DNA: TGTGCCAGCAGCTTAGCAGTGGGGCAGCAAAATGAAAAACTGTTTTTT.